The clone carrying this T cell receptor beta chain was observed many times. This CDR3 is built from 14 residues. Germline CDR1 reads SGHDT; CDR2 reads YYEEEE. With 2 bases removed from V and 1 base from J, the gap between germline ends came to 9 bases. One entry per CDR3 protein, called by TCRdb with MiXCR from the RT-PCR reads. The table records more than 850,000 distinct CDR3 sequences, about a sixth of them present only once. This specimen belongs to a study of patients and donors after allogeneic stem cell transplantation. J is TRBJ1-1 and V is TRBV5-6; D gene ambiguous. The TCR originated in a human donor who was either an allogeneic HSCT recipient or a stem cell or donor lymphocyte infusion donor (not recorded which). It is not recorded whose cells these are; they may come from a transplant donor. The sequencing input was blood, either unsorted or a sorted T cell fraction (not recorded which). The CDR3 nucleotides read TGTGCCAGCAGCTTCCCGGTAGGGAACACTGAAGCTTTCTTT. Protein sequence: CASSFPVGNTEAFF.